This entry lists 9 T cell receptor beta chains sequenced from one sample in a study of cytomegalovirus exposure and HLA in healthy donors. With 60 Vbeta and 13 Jbeta primers, the PCR was carried out. Using immunoSEQ multiplex PCR, the repertoire was profiled, and TCRdb retains in-frame clones only, with some absent. The sample carries about 110,000 clones, 80% to 85% recorded once. Specimen: PBMCs. These receptors were collected from a young woman in good health and CMV-seronegative.

The rearrangement links TRBV6-5 to TRBJ2-7; the D gene is possibly TRBD2 (6 bases). V was shortened by 5 bases and J by 3 bases, with 17 bases between the two germline ends. The CDR3 length is 15 residues. Per germline, CDR1 MNHEY and CDR2 SVGAGI. For the CDR3, the DNA is TGTGCCAGCAGTACCCTTCGGCGGGGAAACTACGAGCAGTACTTC. Translated: CASSTLRRGNYEQYF.

This rearrangement joins TRBV7-5 to TRBJ2-5; the D call TRBD2 from the table was never checked on the DNA. TRBV7-5 is deemed a pseudogene. This CDR3 has 19 amino acids. The CDR3 region has the DNA TGTGTCAGAAGCTTAAATGATTTCCTAGCTAGCGTGTACCAAGAGACCCAGTACTTC. Translation: CVRSLNDFLASVYQETQYF.

This chain links TRBV5-1 with TRBJ1-6; 7 nucleotides match TRBD1. Germline trimming cut 0 bases from V and 7 bases from J; bases unmatched to any gene: 1. From germline, CDR1 is SGHRS and CDR2 YFSETQ. The CDR3 loop spans 14 amino acids. CDR3 nucleotide sequence: TGCGCCAGCAGCTTGGGGGGACAGAATTCACCCCTCCACTTT. The encoded protein is CASSLGGQNSPLHF.

The rearrangement joins TRBV11-3 to TRBJ2-1; 9 positions agree with TRBD2. The V gene end was trimmed by 4 bases and the J gene end by 3 bases; junction bases not matched to a gene: 4. The CDR3 spans 15 residues. Germline values: CDR1 SGHNT, CDR2 YENEEA. The CDR3 coding sequence is TGTGCCAGCAGCTCCGGGACTAGCTACTACAATGAGCAGTTCTTC. Residues: CASSSGTSYYNEQFF.

The V and J genes are TRBV5-1 and TRBJ2-3; 7 positions match TRBD1. This CDR3 has 16 residues. CDR1 is SGHRS, CDR2 YFSETQ, per germline. V shed 0 bases, J shed 2 bases, and the junction held 6 bases outside the gene matches. The CDR3: CASSLAGQVNTDTQYF. CDR3 in DNA: TGCGCCAGCAGCTTGGCCGGACAGGTGAACACAGATACGCAGTATTTT. The full variable domain, rest sourced from reference TRBV5-1 and TRBJ2-3, is KAGVTQTPRYLIKTRGQQVTLSCSPISGHRSVSWYQQTPGQGLQFLFEYFSETQRNKGNFPGRFSGRQFSNSRSEMNVSTLELGDSALYLCASSLAGQVNTDTQYFGPGTRLTVL.

The chain couples TRBV11-2 to TRBJ2-1; 7 bases are shared with TRBD2. CDR1 SGHAT and CDR2 FQNNGV come from the germline V gene. This CDR3 spans 16 amino acids. With V trimmed by 4 bases and J by 0 bases, 6 bases remained unmatched. The DNA for the CDR3 is TGTGCCAGCAGCTCGCTCCGCGGGAGCTCCTACAATGAGCAGTTCTTC. Its translation: CASSSLRGSSYNEQFF.

The V call is TRBV7-2, the J call TRBJ1-2, with 7 bases fitting TRBD1. The junction had 9 bases not matched to a gene; V was cut back by 6 bases and J by 5 bases. The CDR3 extends over 14 amino acids. Germline V CDR1 and CDR2: SGHTA, FQGNSA. CDR3 sequence: CASSPENRGYGYTF. In DNA form, the CDR3 reads TGTGCCAGCAGTCCAGAAAACAGGGGATATGGCTACACCTTC.

This chain joins TRBV10-1 and TRBJ2-1; tentative D call: TRBD1 (6 bases). The CDR3 sequence is 14 residues long. CDR1 WNHNN and CDR2 SYGVQD come from the germline V gene (reference sequence). The V and J ends lost 8 bases and 9 bases respectively, with 20 bases between them. The CDR3 DNA follows: TGCGCCAGCGGGCCGGGCAGGGGATCCGCTGAGCAGTTCTTC. Translated, it gives CASGPGRGSAEQFF.

This sequence joins TRBV15 and TRBJ1-2; the match to TRBD1 covers 7 bases. The CDR3 length is 14 residues. V dropped 3 bases and J dropped 0; count of bases not matched to a gene: 1. Germline V gene lookup returns CDR1 LNHNV and CDR2 YYDKDF (reference sequence). The CDR3 nucleotides are TGTGCCACCAGCAGGACAGGGACTAACTATGGCTACACCTTC. Amino acid sequence: CATSRTGTNYGYTF.